What follows are 29 T cell receptor beta chains derived from one specimen sequenced in a study of cytomegalovirus exposure and HLA in healthy donors (dated by TCRdb to about 2017). The method was the immunoSEQ multiplex PCR assay. A mixture of 60 forward primers for TCR Vbeta segments and 13 reverse primers for TCR Jbeta segments was used in the multiplex PCR. In TCRdb, the immuneACCESS table is reduced to in-frame sequences with V and J assigned. These tables do not hold every clone; where another copy was compared, an unresolved V gene accounts for under half, and the others remain unexplained. Present in this sample are 150,000 to 200,000 clones, 70% to 90% of which were seen just once. Approximately 8.5% of the sample goes to the ten largest clones. The sample was PBMCs. The receptors stem from a man between 18 and 35 years old in good health and CMV-seropositive.

The table lists this clone with a count of one. This chain uses TRBV19 with TRBJ2-1, with TRBD1 as a possible D gene (5 bases). CDR3 length: 14 residues. Germline-derived CDR1 and CDR2 are LNHDA and SQIVND (reference sequence). V was pared by 5 bases and J by 7 bases, with 15 bases between. DNA for the CDR3: TGTGCCAGTAGTGCTTATCAGGGAAGGAATGAGCAGTTCTTC. Translation: CASSAYQGRNEQFF.

This chain joins TRBV5-1 and TRBJ2-1; TRBD2 is a possible D gene (6 bases). The germline CDR1 and CDR2 sequences are SGHRS and YFSETQ. The CDR3 has 13 amino acids. The V end lost 3 bases, the J end lost 7 bases, and 11 bases lay between the germline ends. In DNA form, the CDR3 reads TGCGCCAGCAGCTGGGGGGACGGGAATGAGCAGTTCTTC. It translates to CASSWGDGNEQFF.

The V and J genes are TRBV6-1 and TRBJ1-2; D remains ambiguous. Trimming left V 1 base short and J 4 bases short, with 10 bases between. Germline assignment: CDR1 MNHNS and CDR2 SASEGT. CDR3 length: 14 amino acids. Here the CDR3 reads CASSEGTALYGYTF. The CDR3 DNA follows: TGTGCCAGCAGTGAAGGAACAGCCCTCTATGGCTACACCTTC.

This chain joins TRBV4-3 and TRBJ2-2; TRBD1 matches 9 bases. The germline CDR1 and CDR2 sequences are LGHNA and YSLEER. This CDR3 has 17 amino acids. Trimming removed 2 bases from V and 7 bases from J; junction bases left unmatched: 11. Written as DNA, the CDR3 is TGCGCCAGCAGCCAATTAACCGGGACAGGGACCGACGGGGAGCTGTTTTTT. Residues: CASSQLTGTGTDGELFF.

The chain has TRBV19 and TRBJ1-2; 9 bases align to TRBD1. This CDR3 spans 15 amino acids. The V gene's germline CDR1 is LNHDA and CDR2 SQIVND (reference sequence). The junction had 12 bases not matched to a gene; V was cut back by 5 bases and J by 8 bases. CDR3 region: CASSPRDRAKGGYTF. The DNA of the CDR3 is TGTGCCAGTAGTCCCCGGGACAGGGCTAAAGGGGGCTACACCTTC.

This clone was counted once. V and J are TRBV20-1 and TRBJ2-3; D is unresolved. Trimming took off 1 base at V and 3 bases at J, with 2 bases between the two ends. Germline V CDR1 and CDR2: DFQATT, SNEGSKA (reference sequence). This CDR3 is 11 amino acids long. The CDR3 reads CSARATDTQYF. The CDR3 nucleotides are TGCAGTGCTAGAGCGACAGATACGCAGTATTTT.

V and J are TRBV6-5 and TRBJ1-2; TRBD1 matches 7 bases. Trimming at V came to 5 bases and at J to 0 bases, leaving 3 bases not matched to a gene. Germline CDR1 MNHEY, CDR2 SVGAGI. This CDR3 has 14 residues. CDR3 region: CASSQQGSNYGYTF. DNA for the CDR3: TGTGCCAGCAGTCAACAGGGGTCTAACTATGGCTACACCTTC.

The chain uses TRBV9 and TRBJ1-2; TRBD1 matches at 9 bases. Germline lookup yields CDR1 SGDLS and CDR2 YYNGEE. The ends lost 4 bases at V and 8 bases at J; junction bases unmatched: 15. This CDR3 comprises 16 residues. CDR3 region: CASSPTTGQGLDGYTF. The CDR3 DNA follows: TGTGCCAGCAGCCCCACGACAGGACAGGGGTTAGACGGCTACACCTTC.

The V call is TRBV29-1, the J call TRBJ2-7, with 8 bases lining up with TRBD1. Germline loops: CDR1 SQVTM, CDR2 ANQGSEA. V lost 2 bases to trimming and J lost 6 bases; unmatched junction nucleotides: 6. This CDR3 is built from 13 residues. In DNA, the CDR3 is TGCAGCGTTGAACAGCCAGGGGGCCTCGAGCAGTACTTC. Translating gives CSVEQPGGLEQYF.

The sample holds one count of this clone. The chain has TRBV28 and TRBJ1-2; 9 bases match TRBD1. The length of the CDR3 is 16 residues. Germline loops: CDR1 MDHEN, CDR2 SYDVKM. J lost 8 bases, V lost 0 bases, and 10 bases had no gene match. Written as DNA, the CDR3 is TGTGCCAGCAGTTTATGGGGCCAACAGGGGGCGCGAGGCTACACCTTC. It is translated as CASSLWGQQGARGYTF.

This clone was observed once. V is TRBV13 and J is TRBJ1-4, with TRBD1 matching over 7 bases. V gave up 2 bases and J gave up 8 bases; unmatched junction bases: 8. This CDR3 has 15 residues. Looked up from germline, CDR1 is PRHDT and CDR2 is FYEKMQ (reference sequence). The CDR3 DNA sequence: TGTGCCAGCAGCTTATCGGGACAGAATACCGAAAAACTGTTTTTT. This sequence encodes CASSLSGQNTEKLFF.

The rearrangement uses TRBV5-1 and TRBJ2-5, with 8 bases lining up with TRBD2. Germline assignment: CDR1 SGHRS and CDR2 YFSETQ. Germline trimming cut 0 bases from V and 2 bases from J; bases unmatched to any gene: 9. The CDR3 is 17 amino acids. In DNA form, the CDR3 reads TGCGCCAGCAGCTTGGCCGAATCAGCGGGGGAGCAAGAGACCCAGTACTTC. It translates to CASSLAESAGEQETQYF.

This clone was seen a single time. V and J are TRBV7-2 and TRBJ2-1, with 11 bases lining up with TRBD2. This CDR3 has 14 residues. With 6 bases clipped from V and 9 bases from J, the junction kept 7 bases outside the gene matches. The germline gives CDR1 SGHTA, CDR2 FQGNSA. The CDR3 coding sequence is TGTGCCAGCAGGCCACTAGCGGGGGTGGCTGAGCAGTTCTTC. It codes for CASRPLAGVAEQFF. The complete variable domain, with remaining parts taken from reference TRBV7-2 and TRBJ2-1, reads GAGVSQSPSNKVTEKGKDVELRCDPISGHTALYWYRQSLGQGLEFLIYFQGNSAPDKSGLPSDRFSAERTGGSVSTLTIQRTQQEDSAVYLCASRPLAGVAEQFFGPGTRLTVL.

The V gene is TRBV30, the J gene TRBJ2-2; TRBD1 matches 10 bases. The CDR3 has 15 residues. Germline CDR1 GTSNPN, CDR2 SVGIG (reference sequence). V gave up 6 bases and J gave up 3 bases; unmatched junction bases: 7. CDR3 residues: CACTPGQGYTGELFF. CDR3 nucleotide sequence: TGTGCCTGTACGCCGGGACAGGGGTACACCGGGGAGCTGTTTTTT.

The rearrangement uses TRBV4-3 and TRBJ2-7; 9 bases map to TRBD2. Trimming at V came to 4 bases and at J to 0 bases, leaving 10 bases not matched to a gene. Germline V gene data show CDR1 as LGHNA and CDR2 as YSLEER. This CDR3 contains 17 residues. CDR3: CASSLGGAGGPSYEQYF. CDR3 DNA sequence: TGCGCCAGCAGCCTCGGTGGGGCGGGGGGGCCCTCCTACGAGCAGTACTTC.

This sequence joins TRBV18 and TRBJ2-6, with 7 bases fitting TRBD1. J gave up 2 bases and V 0 bases, and 1 base lay outside the gene matches. The germline V gene encodes CDR1 KGHSH and CDR2 LQKENI. The CDR3 has 16 residues. The CDR3 DNA sequence: TGTGCCAGCTCACCACCGGGACAGACTGGGGCCAACGTCCTGACTTTC. It specifies CASSPPGQTGANVLTF.

The chain has TRBV15 and TRBJ2-1, with 7 bases aligning to TRBD2. The trim removed 7 bases at V and 6 bases at J, leaving 6 bases unmatched. The germline gives CDR1 LNHNV, CDR2 YYDKDF (reference sequence). The CDR3 consists of 13 residues. This chain's CDR3 is CATIGEGGNEQFF. CDR3 coding DNA: TGTGCCACCATCGGGGAGGGAGGCAATGAGCAGTTCTTC.

The rearrangement joins TRBV5-8 to TRBJ2-2; TRBD1 is a possible D gene (6 bases). This CDR3 is 13 amino acids long. Germline-derived CDR1 and CDR2 are SGHTS and YDEGEE. The V gene lost 9 bases and the J gene lost 5 bases, with 14 bases spanning the gap. Written as DNA, the CDR3 is TGTGCCAACCCTACAGGGTGGACCGGGGAGCTGTTTTTT. This encodes CANPTGWTGELFF.

With regard to this clone: Given the absence of the conserved phenylalanine or tryptophan at the CDR3 end, a read error is likely. The chain employs TRBV19 and TRBJ1-1, with D hard to call. The CDR3 extends over 11 amino acids. V shed 7 bases and J shed 4 bases, with 7 bases lying between them. The germline gives CDR1 LNHDA, CDR2 SQIVND (reference sequence). The DNA for the CDR3 is TGTGCCAGTACAGGTTTCACTGAAGCTTTCCTT. Protein: CASTGFTEAFL.

CDR3 DNA: TGTGCCAGCAGCGTAGGGACTAGCGGGGCCTACGAGCAGTACTTC. Translated, it gives CASSVGTSGAYEQYF. This rearrangement joins TRBV5-5 to TRBJ2-7; TRBD2 matches 13 bases. Germline V lookup: CDR1 SGHKS, CDR2 YYEKEE (reference sequence). Trimming removed 4 bases from V and 2 bases from J; junction bases left unmatched: 3. The CDR3 extends over 15 amino acids.

V gene TRBV29-1 combines with J gene TRBJ2-4; the match to TRBD2 covers 9 bases. Per germline, CDR1 SQVTM and CDR2 ANQGSEA. The V gene end was trimmed by 4 bases and the J gene end by 0 bases; junction bases not matched to a gene: 10. The CDR3 consists of 17 residues. CDR3 region: CSVVGAGGTLAKNIQYF. The CDR3 DNA reads as TGCAGCGTTGTAGGGGCGGGGGGGACGCTAGCCAAAAACATTCAGTACTTC.

The genes are TRBV18 and TRBJ2-2; TRBD1 agrees at 8 bases. Germline V CDR1 and CDR2: KGHSH, LQKENI. The CDR3 has 14 amino acids. V gave up 5 bases and J gave up 5 bases; unmatched junction bases: 4. The CDR3, as DNA: TGTGCCAGCTCAAGGACAGGGTGGACCGGGGAGCTGTTTTTT. Its translation is CASSRTGWTGELFF.

The chain links TRBV7-6 to TRBJ2-1; TRBD1 matches 10 bases. Losses at the gene ends were 0 bases for V and 4 bases for J; bases not matched to a gene: 9. Germline V gene lookup returns CDR1 SGHVS and CDR2 FNYEAQ. The CDR3 has 18 residues. The CDR3 DNA sequence: TGTGCCAGCAGCTTAGCTTTTCTAGAGGGACAGGGGTACAATGAGCAGTTCTTC. It encodes CASSLAFLEGQGYNEQFF.

The count of this clone is one. The chain joins TRBV5-1 to TRBJ1-2; 8 nucleotides align to TRBD1. The length of the CDR3 is 17 residues. Germline V gene sequence: CDR1 SGHRS, CDR2 YFSETQ. The junction had 17 bases not matched to a gene; V was cut back by 4 bases and J by 6 bases. CDR3 sequence: CASSLWGQVTLGDGYTF. The CDR3 coding sequence is TGCGCCAGCAGCCTGTGGGGACAGGTTACATTGGGGGATGGCTACACCTTC.

The V and J genes are TRBV6-1 and TRBJ1-6; D gene ambiguous. Per germline, CDR1 MNHNS and CDR2 SASEGT. V was trimmed by 6 bases and J by 7 bases, leaving 16 bases between them. The CDR3 is 15 amino acids. DNA of the CDR3: TGTGCCAGCAGCGAGGAGGAGGGTGGGAATTCACCCCTCCACTTT. The encoded protein is CASSEEEGGNSPLHF.

The chain joins TRBV4-1 to TRBJ2-1; D may be TRBD1 (6 bases). Trimming removed 1 base at V and 8 bases at J, with 15 bases between. The CDR3 length is 15 residues. Germline V gene lookup returns CDR1 MGHRA and CDR2 YSYEKL. This CDR3 reads CASSQVSRGIDEQFF. The DNA for the CDR3 is TGCGCCAGCAGCCAAGTTTCCAGGGGAATCGATGAGCAGTTCTTC.

The rearrangement uses TRBV5-1 and TRBJ2-2; possibly TRBD1 for D (5 bases). With 4 bases removed from V and 8 bases from J, the gap between germline ends came to 18 bases. Germline values: CDR1 SGHRS, CDR2 YFSETQ. This CDR3 contains 15 residues. CDR3 DNA: TGCGCCAGCAGCCAAATCGAACAGGCCCGGGGGGAGCTGTTTTTT. It is translated as CASSQIEQARGELFF.

Written as DNA, the CDR3 is TGTGCCAGCAGCTCGACAGGCTATGGCTACACCTTC. It specifies CASSSTGYGYTF. The V call is TRBV6-6, the J call TRBJ1-2; TRBD1 might be the D (6 bases). CDR3 length: 12 residues. The ends were cut back, 6 bases at V and 4 bases at J, with 9 bases in the middle. Germline values: CDR1 MNHNY, CDR2 SVGAGI (reference sequence).

V usage is TRBV6-5 and J usage is TRBJ1-2; 8 bases map to TRBD1. The CDR3 contains 14 residues. The V gene's germline CDR1 is MNHEY and CDR2 SVGAGI. After removal of 8 bases from V and 5 bases from J, the junction contained 10 bases not matched to a gene. The CDR3 DNA is TGTGCCAGCGGTCTAGCAGGGGGCGCTTATGGCTACACCTTC. Its translation: CASGLAGGAYGYTF.